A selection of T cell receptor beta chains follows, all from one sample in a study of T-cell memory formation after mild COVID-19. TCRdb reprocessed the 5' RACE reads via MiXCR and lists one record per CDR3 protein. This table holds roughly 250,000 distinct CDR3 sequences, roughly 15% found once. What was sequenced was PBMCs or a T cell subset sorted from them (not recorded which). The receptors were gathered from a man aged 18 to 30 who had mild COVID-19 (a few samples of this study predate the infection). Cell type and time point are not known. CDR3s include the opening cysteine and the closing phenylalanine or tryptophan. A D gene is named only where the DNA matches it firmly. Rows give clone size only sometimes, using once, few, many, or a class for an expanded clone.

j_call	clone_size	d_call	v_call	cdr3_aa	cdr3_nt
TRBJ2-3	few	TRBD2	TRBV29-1	CSVWPGAGGTDTQYF	TGCAGCGTTTGGCCGGGAGCGGGGGGAACGGATACGCAGTATTTT
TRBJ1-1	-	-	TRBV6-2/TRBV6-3	CASSYGLDTEAFF	TGTGCCAGCAGTTACGGCTTGGACACTGAAGCTTTCTTT
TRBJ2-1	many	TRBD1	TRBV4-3	CASSPSGTGPNEQFF	TGCGCCAGCAGTCCCTCCGGGACAGGGCCCAATGAGCAGTTCTTC
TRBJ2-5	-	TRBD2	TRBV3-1	CASSQTSGPQETQYF	TGTGCCAGCAGCCAGACTAGCGGCCCACAAGAGACCCAGTACTTC
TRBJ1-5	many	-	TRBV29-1	CSVGVRGQPQHF	TGCAGCGTTGGTGTAAGGGGGCAGCCCCAGCATTTT
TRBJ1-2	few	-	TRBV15	CATSRDREDTRNYGYTF	TGTGCCACCAGCAGAGATCGAGAGGACACCCGTAACTATGGCTACACCTTC
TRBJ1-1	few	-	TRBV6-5	CASRLRAVGGTEAFF	TGTGCCAGCAGACTCCGGGCCGTGGGTGGCACTGAAGCTTTCTTT
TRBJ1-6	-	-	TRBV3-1	CASSLSGNTPLHF	TGTGCCAGCAGCCTCAGTGGGAATACACCCCTCCACTTT
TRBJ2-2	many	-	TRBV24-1	CATSEGGELFF	TGTGCCACCAGTGAAGGCGGGGAGCTGTTTTTT
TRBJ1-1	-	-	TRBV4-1	CASSESGGMNTEAFF	TGCGCCAGCAGCGAAAGTGGGGGAATGAACACTGAAGCTTTCTTT
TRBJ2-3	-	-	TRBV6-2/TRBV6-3	CASSYWGISTDTQYF	TGTGCCAGCAGTTACTGGGGGATTAGCACAGATACGCAGTATTTT
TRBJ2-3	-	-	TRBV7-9	CASSSITDTQYF	TGTGCCAGCAGCAGCATCACGGATACGCAGTATTTT
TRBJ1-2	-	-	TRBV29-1	CSVEVGKWGRNGYTF	TGCAGCGTTGAAGTAGGAAAGTGGGGCCGTAATGGCTACACCTTC
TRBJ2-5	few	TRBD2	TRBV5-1	CASSTAGSGGETQYF	TGCGCCAGCAGCACAGCCGGGAGCGGGGGAGAGACCCAGTACTTC
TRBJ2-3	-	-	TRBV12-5	CASGRTTSTDTQYF	TGTGCTAGTGGGAGAACGACTAGCACAGATACGCAGTATTTT
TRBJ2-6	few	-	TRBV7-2	CASSPDATGANVLTF	TGTGCCAGCAGCCCGGACGCAACTGGGGCCAACGTCCTGACTTTC
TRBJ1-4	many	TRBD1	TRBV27	CASSPGTGGFGKLFF	TGTGCCAGCAGTCCCGGGACAGGGGGCTTTGGAAAACTGTTTTTT
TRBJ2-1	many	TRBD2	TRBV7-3	CASSLMAGGSYNEQFF	TGTGCCAGCAGCTTAATGGCGGGGGGCTCCTACAATGAGCAGTTCTTC
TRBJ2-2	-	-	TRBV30	CAWSAVPDLFTGELFF	TGTGCCTGGAGTGCCGTACCGGATCTGTTTACCGGGGAGCTGTTTTTT
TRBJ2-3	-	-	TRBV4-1	CASSHGGDTGGDTQYF	TGCGCCAGCAGCCATGGCGGGGACACGGGGGGAGATACGCAGTATTTT
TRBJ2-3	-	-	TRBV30	CAWSPGGITDTQYF	TGTGCCTGGAGCCCAGGGGGGATCACAGATACGCAGTATTTT
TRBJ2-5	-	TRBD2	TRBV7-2	CASSLRTSGKETQYF	TGTGCCAGCAGCTTACGGACTAGCGGGAAAGAGACCCAGTACTTC
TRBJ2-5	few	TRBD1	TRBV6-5	CASRYRGGGETQYF	TGTGCCAGCAGGTACAGGGGCGGCGGGGAGACCCAGTACTTC
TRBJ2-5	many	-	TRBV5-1	CASSADGRETQYF	TGCGCCAGCAGCGCGGACGGAAGAGAGACCCAGTACTTC
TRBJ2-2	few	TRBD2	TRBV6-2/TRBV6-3	CASTQAGGGTGELFF	TGTGCCAGCACCCAAGCGGGGGGAGGCACCGGGGAGCTGTTTTTT
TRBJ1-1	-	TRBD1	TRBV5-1	CASSSVRQGLNTEAFF	TGCGCCAGCAGCTCAGTCCGACAGGGTCTGAACACTGAAGCTTTCTTT
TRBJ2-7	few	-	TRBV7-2	CASGEDSLYYEQYF	TGTGCCAGCGGAGAGGACAGCCTTTACTACGAGCAGTACTTC
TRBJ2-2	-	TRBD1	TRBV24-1	CATSEGGQGTAGELFF	TGTGCCACCAGTGAAGGTGGACAGGGGACGGCCGGGGAGCTGTTTTTT
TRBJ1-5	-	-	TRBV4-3	CASSQAEGGQPQHF	TGCGCCAGCAGCCAAGCGGAGGGGGGGCAGCCCCAGCATTTT
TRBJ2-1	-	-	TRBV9	CASSPRGKESNEQFF	TGTGCCAGCAGCCCCCGCGGTAAGGAGAGCAATGAGCAGTTCTTC
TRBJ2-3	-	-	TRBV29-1	CSVEPRKLRTTTDTQYF	TGCAGCGTTGAACCCAGAAAACTCAGGACAACCACAGATACGCAGTATTTT
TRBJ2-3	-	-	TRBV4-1	CASRGRTDTQYF	TGCGCCAGCCGGGGTCGCACAGATACGCAGTATTTT
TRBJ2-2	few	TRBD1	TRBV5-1	CASSLDRGPTGELFF	TGCGCCAGCAGTTTAGACAGGGGCCCCACCGGGGAGCTGTTTTTT
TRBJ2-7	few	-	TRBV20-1	CSAVGFYEQYF	TGCAGTGCTGTCGGATTCTACGAGCAGTACTTC
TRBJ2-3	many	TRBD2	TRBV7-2	CASSSTSGGASDTQYF	TGTGCCAGCAGCTCTACTAGCGGGGGGGCCTCAGATACGCAGTATTTT
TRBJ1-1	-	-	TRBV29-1	CSVQTWANTEAFF	TGCAGCGTTCAAACCTGGGCGAACACTGAAGCTTTCTTT
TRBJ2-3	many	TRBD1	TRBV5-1	CASSPGQGSDTQYF	TGCGCCAGCAGCCCAGGACAGGGTTCCGATACGCAGTATTTT
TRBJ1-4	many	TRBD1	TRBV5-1	CASSIGQGYEKLFF	TGCGCCAGCAGCATCGGACAGGGCTACGAAAAACTGTTTTTT
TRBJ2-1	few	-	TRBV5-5	CASSLVSLGDNNEQFF	TGTGCCAGCAGCTTGGTGTCTTTAGGGGACAACAATGAGCAGTTCTTC
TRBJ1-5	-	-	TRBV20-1	CSARDASSNQPQHF	TGCAGTGCTAGAGATGCCAGCAGCAATCAGCCCCAGCATTTT
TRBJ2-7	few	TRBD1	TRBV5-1	CASRRGQGDYEQYF	TGCGCCAGCAGACGAGGACAGGGGGACTACGAGCAGTACTTC
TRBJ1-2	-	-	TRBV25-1	CASSTHYDAGGGYTF	TGTGCCAGCAGTACCCACTACGACGCCGGAGGGGGCTACACCTTC
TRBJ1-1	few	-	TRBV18	CASSPSHTNTEAFF	TGTGCCAGCTCACCGTCCCATACCAACACTGAAGCTTTCTTT
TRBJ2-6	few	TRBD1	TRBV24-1	CATGQASLGANVLTF	TGTGCCACCGGACAGGCCTCCCTCGGGGCCAACGTCCTGACTTTC
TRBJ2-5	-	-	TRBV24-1	CATSDSRQGGETQYF	TGTGCCACCAGTGATTCCCGGCAGGGTGGAGAGACCCAGTACTTC
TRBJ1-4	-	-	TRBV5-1	CASSLVPIDGEKLFF	TGCGCCAGCAGCTTGGTGCCCATTGATGGTGAAAAACTGTTTTTT